This TCR beta chain was captured by sequencing in a study of T cell repertoires in cytomegalovirus infection. Study context: Alongside well-studied HLA-B-restricted CMV epitopes, recently identified HLA-C-restricted CMV epitopes were also used. General study findings and limits: HLA-C-restricted CMV-specific TCR beta clonotypes were dominant in the ex vivo response.

V lost 3 bases to trimming and J lost 1 base, with 9 bases between them. Germline lookup yields CDR1 SQVTM and CDR2 ANQGSEA. The CDR3 runs to 13 residues. A note on this clonotype: Its antigen is as yet unknown.

TCRdb re-called the reads with MiXCR, one entry per CDR3 protein. This sample has roughly 860,000 distinct CDR3 sequences; less than 35% occur once, and the top ten carry 12%. Sample: cultured CD8+ T cells from PBMCs, taken from culture after CMV antigen stimulation. The chain couples TRBV29-1 to TRBJ1-1; no clear D gene. The TCR sequence derives from a human donor in good health (CMV status not recorded). Some clones in this sample may be carry-over from other donors' samples. The CDR3 loop is CSVDGGQNTEAFF. The CDR3 DNA sequence: TGCAGCGTTGATGGAGGCCAGAACACTGAAGCTTTCTTT.